Listed below are T cell receptor beta chains from one sample, sequenced in a study of long-term antiretroviral therapy in people with HIV. This table comes from immunoSEQ multiplex PCR, and its TCRdb copy is limited to in-frame clones, with some not included. The sample shows more than 30,000 clones, approximately 83% of them seen only once. The sample consisted of unsorted PBMCs, taken 0.4 years before starting antiretroviral therapy. The source of these receptors is a man in his late teens or twenties with HIV. The CDR3 runs from the conserved cysteine through the conserved F or W. The D gene is left open where the match is weak. Clone size, where shown, is once, few, many, or a class for clones that have expanded.

TRBJ2-1 NA TRBV5-8 NA CASSLEGIPNEQFF TGTGCCAGCAGCTTGGAAGGGATACCGAATGAGCAGTTCTTC
TRBJ2-1 NA TRBV5-1 NA CASSLGAPSSYNEQFF TGCGCCAGCAGCTTGGGGGCACCAAGCTCCTACAATGAGCAGTTCTTC
TRBJ2-2 TRBD1 TRBV2 NA CASNPQGAIGELFF TGTGCCAGCAATCCTCAGGGGGCGATCGGGGAGCTGTTTTTT
TRBJ1-2 TRBD1 TRBV6-5 NA CASTRQGAGGYTF TGTGCCAGCACCAGACAGGGGGCAGGCGGCTACACCTTC
TRBJ1-2 NA TRBV27 NA CASSPSGGRGYTF TGTGCCAGCAGCCCATCCGGGGGGAGGGGCTACACCTTC
TRBJ1-3 NA TRBV9 NA CASSVGGATAGNTIYF TGTGCCAGCAGCGTAGGGGGGGCTACGGCTGGAAACACCATATATTTT
TRBJ2-7 NA TRBV2 NA CASSDTGVIYEQYF TGTGCCAGCAGTGATACGGGTGTGATCTACGAGCAGTACTTC
TRBJ2-5 NA TRBV4-2 NA CASSQGEETQYF TGTGCCAGCAGCCAAGGAGAAGAGACCCAGTACTTC
TRBJ1-2 NA TRBV9 NA CASSVGGRGYGYTF TGTGCCAGCAGCGTAGGCGGCCGAGGTTATGGCTACACCTTC
TRBJ1-1 NA TRBV7-9 few CASSLIDFNTEAFF TGTGCCAGCAGCCTCATCGACTTTAACACTGAAGCTTTCTTT
TRBJ2-7 TRBD1 TRBV30 NA CAWSPRDSPRYEQYF TGTGCCTGGAGTCCGAGGGACAGCCCTAGGTACGAGCAGTACTTC
TRBJ2-7 TRBD2 TRBV28 NA CASRKYGRTSGYEQYF TGTGCCAGCAGGAAATACGGGAGGACTAGCGGCTACGAGCAGTACTTC
TRBJ2-7 NA TRBV7-8 NA CASSLEGGYEQYF TGTGCCAGCAGCTTAGAGGGCGGCTACGAGCAGTACTTC
TRBJ1-2 TRBD1 TRBV4-2 NA CASSHPPTGGNNGYTF TGTGCCAGCAGCCACCCCCCGACAGGGGGCAATAATGGCTACACCTTC
TRBJ2-1 NA TRBV28 NA CASASGAGVLVGQFF TGTGCCAGCGCCAGTGGAGCAGGGGTCCTAGTAGGGCAGTTCTTC
TRBJ2-5 TRBD1 TRBV19 NA CASSIWDREETQYF TGTGCCAGTAGTATTTGGGACAGAGAAGAGACCCAGTACTTC
TRBJ1-1 NA TRBV5-1 NA CASSQSRFLVFEAFF TGCGCCAGCAGCCAAAGTCGTTTCTTGGTATTTGAAGCTTTCTTT
TRBJ2-3 NA TRBV7-8 NA CASSSDGGPRDTQYF TGTGCCAGCAGCTCTGACGGAGGGCCGAGGGATACGCAGTATTTT
TRBJ1-2 TRBD1 TRBV6-1 NA CASRAGQGLNYGYTF TGTGCCAGCAGAGCGGGACAGGGGCTTAACTATGGCTACACCTTC
TRBJ2-7 NA TRBV14 NA CASSHLGGQSYEQYF TGTGCCAGCAGCCACCTCGGGGGACAGTCCTACGAGCAGTACTTC
TRBJ2-7 TRBD1 TRBV4-1 NA CARTGINYYEQYF TGCGCAAGGACAGGGATCAATTACTACGAGCAGTACTTC
TRBJ1-4 NA TRBV7-2 NA CASSLNRNEKLFF TGTGCCAGCAGCTTAAACAGAAATGAAAAACTGTTTTTT
TRBJ2-7 TRBD1 TRBV4-1 NA CASSQGQGDPYEQYF TGCGCCAGCAGCCAAGGACAGGGGGACCCCTACGAGCAGTACTTC
TRBJ2-3 NA TRBV15 NA CATSRVAGRGSDTQYF TGTGCCACCAGCAGAGTGGCGGGACGGGGTTCAGATACGCAGTATTTT
TRBJ2-1 TRBD2 TRBV7-9 NA CASSYRGDFYNEQFF TGTGCCAGCAGCTACCGGGGGGACTTCTACAATGAGCAGTTCTTC
TRBJ2-4 NA TRBV15 NA CATSRGRGLDIQYF TGTGCCACCAGCAGAGGGCGCGGGTTAGACATTCAGTACTTC
TRBJ1-1 TRBD1 TRBV18 NA CASSPFFGTGPNTEAFF TGTGCCAGCTCACCGTTTTTCGGGACAGGGCCGAACACTGAAGCTTTCTTT
TRBJ2-3 TRBD2 TRBV5-4 once CASSTGLAATDTQYF TGTGCCAGCAGCACCGGACTAGCGGCGACAGATACGCAGTATTTT
TRBJ2-1 NA TRBV2 NA CASSEADTGPIYNEQFF TGTGCCAGCAGTGAAGCGGATACAGGGCCGATCTACAATGAGCAGTTCTTC
TRBJ2-1 TRBD2 TRBV29-1 NA CSVEGRERDEQFF TGCAGCGTTGAAGGGCGGGAGCGGGATGAGCAGTTCTTC